A single sample gave rise to the 10 T cell receptor beta chains below, sequenced in a study of blood T cell repertoires in COVID-19. Clones were read by immunoSEQ multiplex PCR, and TCRdb kept only the in-frame ones, dropping some. The sample gives approximately 210,000 clones, approximately 88% of which show up once; over 7% is in the top ten. Sequenced input: PBMCs or T cells enriched from blood (not recorded which). Source of these receptors: a woman between 18 and 30 years old who had recovered from COVID-19.

The chain links TRBV18 to TRBJ2-3; maybe TRBD2 (5 bases). Germline lookup yields CDR1 KGHSH and CDR2 LQKENI. Between the trimmed V and J ends, which lost 2 bases and 1 base, there was a span of 16 bases. This CDR3 has 17 amino acids. The CDR3 bases are TGTGCCAGCTCACCAAGGCAAGAACAGAGGGGCACAGATACGCAGTATTTT. Translation gives CASSPRQEQRGTDTQYF.

This chain links TRBV28 with TRBJ2-7; the match to TRBD2 covers 13 bases. This CDR3 has 17 residues. J gave up 4 bases and V 6 bases, and 12 bases lay outside the gene matches. Germline V gene data show CDR1 as MDHEN and CDR2 as SYDVKM. For the CDR3, the DNA is TGTGCCAGCAGGCCGCCTACTAGCGGGGGGGCCTTGTACGAGCAGTACTTC. Translated, it gives CASRPPTSGGALYEQYF. The full variable domain, its missing parts supplied by reference TRBV28 and TRBJ2-7, is DVKVTQSSRYLVKRTGEKVFLECVQDMDHENMFWYRQDPGLGLRLIYFSYDVKMKEKGDIPEGYSVSREKKERFSLILESASTNQTSMYLCASRPPTSGGALYEQYFGPGTRLTVT.

The genes are TRBV30 and TRBJ2-2; a weak D match, TRBD1 (5 bases). This CDR3 spans 14 amino acids. Germline V CDR1 and CDR2: GTSNPN, SVGIG (reference sequence). Deletions cut 6 bases from V and 6 bases from J, with 17 bases between. This CDR3 reads CACQWHQGAGELFF. CDR3 DNA: TGTGCCTGCCAATGGCATCAGGGCGCCGGGGAGCTGTTTTTT.

The rearrangement joins TRBV15 to TRBJ2-7, with TRBD2 matching 8 bases. The germline CDR1 and CDR2 sequences are LNHNV and YYDKDF (reference sequence). V gave up 4 bases and J gave up 3 bases; unmatched junction bases: 5. CDR3 size: 14 residues. The CDR3 DNA reads TGTGCCACCAGCATCCGGGGGGGGCTCTACGAGCAGTACTTC. This codes for CATSIRGGLYEQYF.

The chain is built from TRBV2 and TRBJ1-4; D is uncertain. Between the trimmed V and J ends, which lost 4 bases and 3 bases, there was a span of 9 bases. CDR1 SNHLY and CDR2 FYNNEI come from the germline V gene. This CDR3 comprises 14 residues. The CDR3 nucleotides read TGTGCCAGCAGTGTTTCCACAGCTAATGAAAAACTGTTTTTT. This encodes CASSVSTANEKLFF.

This chain connects TRBV7-9 to TRBJ1-5; D is undetermined. The CDR3 loop spans 14 amino acids. Trimming left V 3 bases short and J 2 bases short, with 8 bases between. Germline V gene sequence: CDR1 SEHNR, CDR2 FQNEAQ (reference sequence). CDR3 bases: TGTGCCAGCAGCTTGGGCGGGGGCAATCAGCCCCAGCATTTT. Translation: CASSLGGGNQPQHF.

This chain connects TRBV6-5 to TRBJ2-1; no reliable D call. The CDR3 is made up of 16 amino acids. From germline, CDR1 is MNHEY and CDR2 SVGAGI. The V gene lost 0 bases and the J gene lost 0 bases, with 9 bases spanning the gap. Here the CDR3 reads CASSYSMRISYNEQFF. The CDR3 bases are TGTGCCAGCAGTTACTCAATGCGAATCTCCTACAATGAGCAGTTCTTC.

The gene calls are TRBV5-4 and TRBJ2-1; perhaps TRBD2 as D (7 bases). Between the trimmed V and J ends, which lost 3 bases and 8 bases, there was a span of 21 bases. CDR1 is SGHNT, CDR2 YYREEE, per germline (reference sequence). The CDR3 contains 16 residues. The CDR3, as DNA: TGTGCCAGCAGCTCTTCCGGGGGGCGGGACCTCGATGAGCAGTTCTTC. Protein sequence: CASSSSGGRDLDEQFF.

Only one count was recorded for this clone. This rearrangement joins TRBV3-1 (or the pseudogene TRBV3-2) to TRBJ1-2; 9 positions match TRBD1. CDR3 length: 15 residues. The germline V gene encodes CDR1 LGHDT and CDR2 YNNKEL (reference sequence). With 7 bases clipped from V and 4 bases from J, the junction kept 10 bases outside the gene matches. The CDR3 nucleotides read TGTGCCAGCACCCCGGGACAGGGAACCTTCTATGGCTACACCTTC. Protein product: CASTPGQGTFYGYTF.

The V gene is TRBV18, the J gene TRBJ1-3; D is perhaps TRBD1 (5 bases). Germline values: CDR1 KGHSH, CDR2 LQKENI. V lost 4 bases and J lost 2, with 12 bases in between. The CDR3 is made up of 15 amino acids. The CDR3 DNA is TGTGCCAGCTCACTCAGGGATGTCGCTGGAAACACCATATATTTT. This sequence encodes CASSLRDVAGNTIYF.